The 9 T cell receptor beta chains below come from one sample, sequenced in a study of shared clonotypes between healthy human individuals. TCRdb's copy holds only in-frame clones and misses some; the assay was immunoSEQ multiplex PCR. This sample has 900,000 to 1,200,000 clones, with roughly 74% found just once. The sample consisted of memory CD4+ T cells from PBMCs. Subset here: CD45RA-negative fraction. These receptor sequences come from a man aged 18 to 30 in good health. Some clones in this sample may be carry-over from other donors' samples.

This clone was found once. This chain connects TRBV7-8 to TRBJ2-1; 9 nucleotides align to TRBD2. J gave up 5 bases and V 4 bases, and 6 bases lay outside the gene matches. The CDR3 is 15 residues long. Germline V gives CDR1 SGHVS, CDR2 FQNEAQ. The CDR3 reads CASSSLLAGNNEQFF. The CDR3, as DNA: TGTGCCAGCAGCTCCCTGCTAGCGGGGAACAATGAGCAGTTCTTC.

Concerning this clone itself: The sample carries other DNA sequences with the same CDR3. The V gene is TRBV28, the J gene TRBJ1-2; perhaps TRBD1 as D (6 bases). V lost 5 bases and J 5 bases, leaving 12 bases between the germline ends. Germline values: CDR1 MDHEN, CDR2 SYDVKM. The CDR3 length is 13 residues. DNA for the CDR3: TGTGCCAGCAGTCTGAGACAGGTTTATGGCTACACCTTC. It yields the protein CASSLRQVYGYTF.

This chain links TRBV5-1 with TRBJ1-1, with D possibly matching TRBD1 (5 bases). Germline V gene sequence: CDR1 SGHRS, CDR2 YFSETQ. V lost 0 bases and J lost 6, with 15 bases in between. This CDR3 comprises 15 residues. The CDR3 region is CASSLVGGKAAEAFF. CDR3 DNA sequence: TGCGCCAGCAGCTTGGTCGGGGGTAAAGCCGCTGAAGCTTTCTTT.

The gene calls are TRBV4-2 and TRBJ1-5; possible D gene TRBD1, 6 bases. Germline lookup yields CDR1 LGHNA and CDR2 YNFKEQ. CDR3 size: 17 residues. The ends were cut back, 0 bases at V and 4 bases at J, with 16 bases in the middle. DNA of the CDR3: TGTGCCAGCAGCCAAGACCCCCGGGGGGCGGTTAATCAGCCCCAGCATTTT. Its translation is CASSQDPRGAVNQPQHF.

The rearrangement joins TRBV11-2 to TRBJ1-1; 7 nucleotides match TRBD1. The CDR3 is 15 amino acids. J was trimmed by 5 bases and V by 5 bases; bases with no gene match: 11. CDR1 SGHAT and CDR2 FQNNGV come from the germline V gene. The CDR3 loop reads CASSPRQGRTTEAFF. The CDR3 nucleotides read TGTGCCAGCAGCCCTCGACAGGGACGAACAACTGAAGCTTTCTTT.

The chain couples TRBV30 to TRBJ2-2; TRBD2 matches 14 bases. Losses at the gene ends were 3 bases for V and 4 bases for J; bases not matched to a gene: 10. Germline V CDR1 and CDR2: GTSNPN, SVGIG (reference sequence). This CDR3 is 18 amino acids long. The CDR3 region has the DNA TGTGCCTGGAGATCTACCGGACTAGCGGGAGGCTTCACCGGGGAGCTGTTTTTT. The encoded protein is CAWRSTGLAGGFTGELFF.

V is TRBV7-2 and J is TRBJ1-5; D might be TRBD1 (6 bases). This CDR3 is built from 15 residues. Trimming shortened V by 5 bases and J by 6 bases, and 17 bases separated the two germline ends. The germline V gene encodes CDR1 SGHTA and CDR2 FQGNSA. The CDR3 is CASSPWRGAGQPQHF. The DNA of the CDR3 is TGTGCCAGCAGCCCGTGGAGGGGGGCAGGTCAGCCCCAGCATTTT.

The genes are TRBV5-5 and TRBJ1-1; weak D call: TRBD1 (6 bases). This CDR3 has 14 amino acids. Trimming took off 4 bases at V and 10 bases at J, with 20 bases between the two ends. CDR1 and CDR2 (germline): SGHKS, YYEKEE (reference sequence). In DNA, the CDR3 is TGTGCCAGCAGCCTGGGACATGTGGATGGAGGAGCTTTCTTT. This encodes CASSLGHVDGGAFF.

The chain carries TRBV7-2 and TRBJ2-5, with D perhaps TRBD1 or TRBD2 (6 bases each). This CDR3 is 15 amino acids long. From germline, CDR1 is SGHTA and CDR2 FQGNSA. V was trimmed by 6 bases and J by 5 bases, leaving 19 bases between them. The CDR3 loop reads CASRTRGTGLETQYF. CDR3 coding DNA: TGTGCCAGCAGGACTAGGGGGACGGGTTTGGAGACCCAGTACTTC.